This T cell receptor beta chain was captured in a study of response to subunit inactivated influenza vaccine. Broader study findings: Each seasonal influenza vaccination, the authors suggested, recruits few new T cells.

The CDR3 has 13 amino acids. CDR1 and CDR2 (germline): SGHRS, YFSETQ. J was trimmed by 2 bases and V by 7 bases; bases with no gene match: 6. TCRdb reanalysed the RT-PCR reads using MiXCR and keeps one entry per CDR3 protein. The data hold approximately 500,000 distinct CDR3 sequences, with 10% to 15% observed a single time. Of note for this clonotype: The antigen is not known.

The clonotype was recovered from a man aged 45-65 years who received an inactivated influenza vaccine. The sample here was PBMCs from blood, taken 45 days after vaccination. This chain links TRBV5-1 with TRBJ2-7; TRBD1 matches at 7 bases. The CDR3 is CASGTGQTYEQYF. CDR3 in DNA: TGCGCCAGCGGAACGGGACAGACCTACGAGCAGTACTTC. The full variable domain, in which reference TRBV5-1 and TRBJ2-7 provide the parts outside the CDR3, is KAGVTQTPRYLIKTRGQQVTLSCSPISGHRSVSWYQQTPGQGLQFLFEYFSETQRNKGNFPGRFSGRQFSNSRSEMNVSTLELGDSALYLCASGTGQTYEQYFGPGTRLTVT.